The 25 T cell receptor beta chains below come from one sample, sequenced in a study of blood T cell repertoires in COVID-19. Here immunoSEQ multiplex PCR was the method, and the copy in TCRdb shows in-frame clones only, minus some. The table records 250,000 or so clones, 84% of them present only once. Specimen: peripheral blood. The receptors derive from a woman in her thirties or forties who had recovered from COVID-19.

J is TRBJ2-3 and V is TRBV6-5, with a possible D match to TRBD1 (5 bases). The CDR3 totals 14 residues. The V gene lost 7 bases and the J gene lost 2 bases, with 13 bases spanning the gap. Germline V gene data show CDR1 as MNHEY and CDR2 as SVGAGI. CDR3 nucleotide sequence: TGTGCCAGCACCGGACACCTATTCACAGATACGCAGTATTTT. It specifies CASTGHLFTDTQYF.

The chain combines TRBV6-5 with TRBJ2-2, with a possible D match to TRBD1 (6 bases). Looked up from germline, CDR1 is MNHEY and CDR2 is SVGAGI. CDR3 length equals 15 residues. The V end was cut by 6 bases, the J end by 4 bases, with 15 bases between. Here the CDR3 DNA reads TGTGCCAGCAGATACCAATCAGGGGCCACCGGGGAGCTGTTTTTT. Translating gives CASRYQSGATGELFF.

This clone was observed once. The V gene is TRBV19, the J gene TRBJ2-7; TRBD1 agrees at 8 bases. The CDR3 extends over 14 amino acids. V lost 4 bases, J lost 3 bases, and 5 bases stayed unmatched. Germline V gene data show CDR1 as LNHDA and CDR2 as SQIVND (reference sequence). This CDR3 is CASSRTGPHYEQYF. The CDR3 DNA sequence: TGTGCCAGTAGTAGGACAGGGCCCCACTACGAGCAGTACTTC.

The chain couples TRBV6-1 to TRBJ1-1; the D is unclear. There are 13 residues in the CDR3. Trimming shortened V by 2 bases and J by 4 bases, and 8 bases separated the two germline ends. Germline V CDR1 and CDR2: MNHNS, SASEGT. The CDR3 DNA follows: TGTGCCAGCAGTGAACTAATAGTCACTGAAGCTTTCTTT. Translating gives CASSELIVTEAFF.

This chain joins TRBV9 and TRBJ2-2; 9 positions match TRBD1. Per germline, CDR1 SGDLS and CDR2 YYNGEE. The junction had 7 bases not matched to a gene; V was cut back by 3 bases and J by 4 bases. The CDR3 has 16 amino acids. The CDR3 spells CASSAQGAGSTGELFF. The CDR3 DNA reads TGTGCCAGCAGCGCACAGGGGGCCGGGAGCACCGGGGAGCTGTTTTTT.

This chain uses TRBV5-1 with TRBJ1-5; 12 positions match TRBD1. The germline CDR1 and CDR2 sequences are SGHRS and YFSETQ. There are 15 residues in the CDR3. J gave up 8 bases and V 4 bases, and 7 bases lay outside the gene matches. CDR3: CASSEGTGGFEPQHF. CDR3 coding DNA: TGCGCCAGCAGCGAAGGGACAGGGGGCTTTGAGCCCCAGCATTTT. Looking up the rest from reference TRBV5-1 and TRBJ1-5 gives the full variable domain: KAGVTQTPRYLIKTRGQQVTLSCSPISGHRSVSWYQQTPGQGLQFLFEYFSETQRNKGNFPGRFSGRQFSNSRSEMNVSTLELGDSALYLCASSEGTGGFEPQHFGDGTRLSIL.

As DNA, the CDR3 is TGTGCCAGCAGTAAGGACAGATTAAATCAGCCCCAGCATTTT. Translating gives CASSKDRLNQPQHF. This sequence joins TRBV2 and TRBJ1-5; tentative D call: TRBD1 (6 bases). V was pared by 5 bases and J by 4 bases, with 12 bases between. There are 14 residues in the CDR3. Per the germline V gene, CDR1 is SNHLY and CDR2 is FYNNEI.

This chain uses TRBV6-6 with TRBJ1-1; the D gene is possibly TRBD1 (6 bases). The germline CDR1 and CDR2 sequences are MNHNY and SVGAGI (reference sequence). The CDR3 runs to 14 residues. V was cut by 0 bases and J by 4 bases, with 9 bases left in between. DNA for the CDR3: TGTGCCAGCAGTTACTCACAGGGAAGCACTGAAGCTTTCTTT. Protein product: CASSYSQGSTEAFF.

The chain carries TRBV11-2 and TRBJ2-7; 7 bases fit TRBD1. CDR1 is SGHAT and CDR2 is FQNNGV in the germline V gene. This CDR3 is 14 amino acids long. V gave up 4 bases and J gave up 0 bases; unmatched junction bases: 3. CDR3 nucleotide sequence: TGTGCCAGCAGCTCGGGACAGTACTCCTACGAGCAGTACTTC. This encodes CASSSGQYSYEQYF.

V and J are TRBV27 and TRBJ2-2; D gene ambiguous. This CDR3 comprises 18 residues. Deletions cut 0 bases from V and 4 bases from J, with 18 bases between. The germline V gene encodes CDR1 MNHEY and CDR2 SMNVEV (reference sequence). This chain's CDR3 is CASSLSPRSSGITGELFF. CDR3 bases: TGTGCCAGCAGTTTATCTCCGCGGTCCTCGGGTATCACCGGGGAGCTGTTTTTT.

The chain has TRBV14 and TRBJ2-1; TRBD2 aligns across 8 bases. CDR1 SGHDN and CDR2 FVKESK come from the germline V gene. The J segment lost 12 bases and the V segment lost 0 bases, leaving 13 bases of the junction unmatched. The CDR3 consists of 16 residues. The CDR3 DNA is TGTGCCAGCAGCCAAGATCCCGGGAGGGTTGGGGTTCTGCAGTTCTTC. Its translation is CASSQDPGRVGVLQFF.

The rearrangement uses TRBV4-2 and TRBJ2-7; possible D gene TRBD1, 6 bases. The CDR3 loop spans 15 amino acids. From germline, CDR1 is LGHNA and CDR2 YNFKEQ. V was cut by 2 bases and J by 3 bases, with 14 bases left in between. CDR3 DNA sequence: TGTGCCAGCAGCCAAAATATGGACAGCTACTACGAGCAGTACTTC. Translation gives CASSQNMDSYYEQYF.

The chain combines TRBV4-2 with TRBJ2-7; D ambiguous. Germline loops: CDR1 LGHNA, CDR2 YNFKEQ. The CDR3 length is 12 residues. V lost 1 base and J 7 bases, leaving 8 bases between the germline ends. DNA for the CDR3: TGTGCCAGCAGCCAAGGCCCTGAGGAGCAGTACTTC. Amino acid sequence: CASSQGPEEQYF.

This chain uses TRBV9 with TRBJ2-7; D call uncertain. Trimming removed 4 bases at V and 0 bases at J, with 11 bases between. Germline CDR1 and CDR2: SGDLS and YYNGEE. CDR3 length: 14 amino acids. The CDR3 DNA reads as TGTGCCAGCAGCCCGTTAGCTAGCTCCTACGAGCAGTACTTC. It encodes CASSPLASSYEQYF.

The chain couples TRBV5-4 to TRBJ1-1; tentative D call: TRBD1 (5 bases). V was shortened by 4 bases and J by 5 bases, with 21 bases between the two germline ends. The CDR3 has 16 amino acids. Germline V gene sequence: CDR1 SGHNT, CDR2 YYREEE (reference sequence). The CDR3 loop reads CASSPAYTGTGTEAFF. The DNA for the CDR3 is TGTGCCAGCAGCCCGGCGTACACAGGAACTGGGACTGAAGCTTTCTTT. Combining the CDR3 with reference TRBV5-4 and TRBJ1-1 gives the whole variable domain ETGVTQSPTHLIKTRGQQVTLRCSSQSGHNTVSWYQQALGQGPQFIFQYYREEENGRGNFPPRFSGLQFPNYSSELNVNALELDDSALYLCASSPAYTGTGTEAFFGQGTRLTVV.

The chain links TRBV5-4 to TRBJ1-1; TRBD1 might be the D (6 bases). V was trimmed by 3 bases and J by 3 bases, leaving 12 bases between them. The CDR3 loop spans 14 amino acids. Germline V gene lookup returns CDR1 SGHNT and CDR2 YYREEE (reference sequence). CDR3 DNA: TGTGCCAGCAGCTCACGACAGGCTGACACTGAAGCTTTCTTT. This codes for CASSSRQADTEAFF.

CDR3 nucleotide sequence: TGTGCCAGCACCCTGACTAGCGGGGGCGGTGAGCAGTTCTTC. Its protein product is CASTLTSGGGEQFF. The chain couples TRBV28 to TRBJ2-1, with 12 nucleotides matching TRBD2. Germline CDR1 is MDHEN and CDR2 is SYDVKM. V shed 7 bases, J shed 9 bases, and the junction held 7 bases outside the gene matches. CDR3 size: 14 residues.

V gene TRBV6-5 combines with J gene TRBJ2-7; TRBD2 aligns across 7 bases. CDR1 is MNHEY, CDR2 SVGAGI, per germline. The J segment lost 7 bases and the V segment lost 0 bases, leaving 3 bases of the junction unmatched. The CDR3 runs to 13 residues. CDR3 sequence (DNA): TGTGCCAGCAGTTACTCTCTGGGGGGGGAGCAGTACTTC. It translates to CASSYSLGGEQYF.

A single count supports this clone. V and J are TRBV29-1 and TRBJ1-6, with TRBD1 matching over 7 bases. CDR3 length equals 13 residues. CDR1 and CDR2 (germline): SQVTM, ANQGSEA. Trimming at V came to 4 bases and at J to 5 bases, leaving 2 bases not matched to a gene. The CDR3 coding sequence is TGCAGCGTTGGACAGGGAGATAATTCACCCCTCCACTTT. This gives the protein CSVGQGDNSPLHF.

This chain joins TRBV3-1 (or the pseudogene TRBV3-2) and TRBJ1-5; the D is unclear. The CDR3 extends over 13 amino acids. The V gene's germline CDR1 is LGHDT and CDR2 YNNKEL (reference sequence). V lost 5 bases and J 7 bases, leaving 12 bases between the germline ends. CDR3 region: CASSYMVGQPQHF. In DNA, the CDR3 is TGTGCCAGCAGCTACATGGTGGGCCAGCCCCAGCATTTT.

This clone was detected only a few times. This rearrangement joins TRBV7-2 to TRBJ1-5; TRBD1 aligns across 8 bases. Germline loops: CDR1 SGHTA, CDR2 FQGNSA. The CDR3 is made up of 12 amino acids. Trimming at V came to 5 bases and at J to 9 bases, leaving 3 bases not matched to a gene. The CDR3 bases are TGTGCCAGCAGCCCTGACAGGGGGCCCCAGCATTTT. Translating gives CASSPDRGPQHF.

The chain is built from TRBV6-6 and TRBJ1-6, with D perhaps matching TRBD1 (6 bases). The CDR3 consists of 16 residues. Germline CDR1 MNHNY, CDR2 SVGAGI (reference sequence). V was shortened by 7 bases and J by 5 bases, with 18 bases between the two germline ends. CDR3 protein: CASTDASGVDNSPLHF. Written as DNA, the CDR3 is TGTGCCAGCACCGACGCGTCAGGGGTCGATAATTCACCCCTCCACTTT.

The rearrangement joins TRBV11-2 to TRBJ1-6; the match to TRBD1 covers 7 bases. This CDR3 comprises 14 residues. With V trimmed by 5 bases and J by 7 bases, 5 bases remained unmatched. Germline V gives CDR1 SGHAT, CDR2 FQNNGV. CDR3 in DNA: TGTGCCAGCAGCACTGACAGGGTCAATTCACCCCTCCACTTT. Translating gives CASSTDRVNSPLHF.

This chain joins TRBV7-9 and TRBJ1-1; TRBD1 might be the D (5 bases). The CDR3 consists of 15 residues. Germline V lookup: CDR1 SEHNR, CDR2 FQNEAQ (reference sequence). V was trimmed by 0 bases and J by 0 bases, leaving 8 bases between them. CDR3 sequence: CASSLARALNTEAFF. CDR3 DNA: TGTGCCAGCAGCTTAGCCAGGGCGCTGAACACTGAAGCTTTCTTT.

The CDR3 sequence: CASSSDLTRKKLFF. The CDR3, as DNA: TGTGCCAGCAGTTCAGACCTTACGAGGAAAAAACTGTTTTTT. The rearrangement joins TRBV6-5 to TRBJ1-4; D uncertain. CDR1 is MNHEY and CDR2 is SVGAGI in the germline V gene. The V gene lost 4 bases and the J gene lost 9 bases, with 15 bases spanning the gap. The CDR3 loop spans 14 amino acids.